Below are 5 T cell receptor beta chains sequenced from a single sample in a study of siplizumab effects on memory and regulatory T cells. TCRdb's table, derived via immunoSEQ multiplex PCR, lists solely in-frame clones and lacks some. Of about 100,000 clones detected, about 91% appear once; the ten largest clones hold 0.15%. Sequencing used CD4+ T cells sorted from blood. These receptors originate from a human donor in good health.

The genes are TRBV6-5 and TRBJ1-1, with no clear D. The CDR3 spans 14 residues. V lost 6 bases and J lost 10, with 21 bases in between. CDR1 and CDR2 from the germline V gene are MNHEY and SVGAGI. DNA of the CDR3: TGTGCCAGCAGGCCCCCCCGGCCCCCGGCCCCAGCTTTCTTT. This gives the protein CASRPPRPPAPAFF.

The rearrangement uses TRBV6-5 and TRBJ2-3; D is unresolved. The CDR3 loop spans 11 amino acids. Trimming stripped 8 bases from V and 0 bases from J, with 3 bases between. Germline assignment: CDR1 MNHEY and CDR2 SVGAGI. In DNA, the CDR3 is TGTGCCAGCCGAAGCACAGATACGCAGTATTTT. The encoded protein is CASRSTDTQYF.

This chain links TRBV15 with TRBJ2-1; D may correspond to TRBD1 or TRBD2 (5 bases each). This CDR3 comprises 15 residues. CDR1 is LNHNV and CDR2 is YYDKDF in the germline V gene (reference sequence). Trimming removed 3 bases at V and 5 bases at J, with 14 bases between. The CDR3 loop is CATSRGDPRDNEQFF. In DNA, the CDR3 is TGTGCCACCAGCAGGGGGGACCCGAGGGACAATGAGCAGTTCTTC.

The V and J genes are TRBV5-1 and TRBJ1-1; D gene ambiguous. CDR3 length: 11 amino acids. V was cut by 0 bases and J by 8 bases, with 5 bases left in between. CDR1 is SGHRS, CDR2 YFSETQ, per germline. CDR3 sequence (DNA): TGCGCCAGCAGCTTGGAAAAGGAAGCTTTCTTT. Its protein is CASSLEKEAFF.

This chain links TRBV27 with TRBJ2-7, with 7 bases identical to TRBD1. The CDR3 totals 14 residues. From germline, CDR1 is MNHEY and CDR2 SMNVEV (reference sequence). V lost 6 bases and J lost 2; bases outside the gene matches: 7. Written as DNA, the CDR3 is TGTGCCAGCAGAAAGACAGGGAAACCCTACGAGCAGTACTTC. Translation: CASRKTGKPYEQYF.